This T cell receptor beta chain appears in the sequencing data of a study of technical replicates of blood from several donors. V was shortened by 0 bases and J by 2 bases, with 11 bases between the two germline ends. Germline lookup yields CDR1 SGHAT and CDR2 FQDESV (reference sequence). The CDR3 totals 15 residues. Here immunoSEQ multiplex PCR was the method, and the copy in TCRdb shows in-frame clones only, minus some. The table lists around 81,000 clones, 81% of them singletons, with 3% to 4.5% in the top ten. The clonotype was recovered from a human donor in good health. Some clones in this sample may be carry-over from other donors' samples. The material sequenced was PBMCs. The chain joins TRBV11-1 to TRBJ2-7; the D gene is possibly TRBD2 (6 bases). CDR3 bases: TGTGCCAGCAGCTTAGCGGGGGGAGGAACCTACGAGCAGTACTTC. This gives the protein CASSLAGGGTYEQYF.